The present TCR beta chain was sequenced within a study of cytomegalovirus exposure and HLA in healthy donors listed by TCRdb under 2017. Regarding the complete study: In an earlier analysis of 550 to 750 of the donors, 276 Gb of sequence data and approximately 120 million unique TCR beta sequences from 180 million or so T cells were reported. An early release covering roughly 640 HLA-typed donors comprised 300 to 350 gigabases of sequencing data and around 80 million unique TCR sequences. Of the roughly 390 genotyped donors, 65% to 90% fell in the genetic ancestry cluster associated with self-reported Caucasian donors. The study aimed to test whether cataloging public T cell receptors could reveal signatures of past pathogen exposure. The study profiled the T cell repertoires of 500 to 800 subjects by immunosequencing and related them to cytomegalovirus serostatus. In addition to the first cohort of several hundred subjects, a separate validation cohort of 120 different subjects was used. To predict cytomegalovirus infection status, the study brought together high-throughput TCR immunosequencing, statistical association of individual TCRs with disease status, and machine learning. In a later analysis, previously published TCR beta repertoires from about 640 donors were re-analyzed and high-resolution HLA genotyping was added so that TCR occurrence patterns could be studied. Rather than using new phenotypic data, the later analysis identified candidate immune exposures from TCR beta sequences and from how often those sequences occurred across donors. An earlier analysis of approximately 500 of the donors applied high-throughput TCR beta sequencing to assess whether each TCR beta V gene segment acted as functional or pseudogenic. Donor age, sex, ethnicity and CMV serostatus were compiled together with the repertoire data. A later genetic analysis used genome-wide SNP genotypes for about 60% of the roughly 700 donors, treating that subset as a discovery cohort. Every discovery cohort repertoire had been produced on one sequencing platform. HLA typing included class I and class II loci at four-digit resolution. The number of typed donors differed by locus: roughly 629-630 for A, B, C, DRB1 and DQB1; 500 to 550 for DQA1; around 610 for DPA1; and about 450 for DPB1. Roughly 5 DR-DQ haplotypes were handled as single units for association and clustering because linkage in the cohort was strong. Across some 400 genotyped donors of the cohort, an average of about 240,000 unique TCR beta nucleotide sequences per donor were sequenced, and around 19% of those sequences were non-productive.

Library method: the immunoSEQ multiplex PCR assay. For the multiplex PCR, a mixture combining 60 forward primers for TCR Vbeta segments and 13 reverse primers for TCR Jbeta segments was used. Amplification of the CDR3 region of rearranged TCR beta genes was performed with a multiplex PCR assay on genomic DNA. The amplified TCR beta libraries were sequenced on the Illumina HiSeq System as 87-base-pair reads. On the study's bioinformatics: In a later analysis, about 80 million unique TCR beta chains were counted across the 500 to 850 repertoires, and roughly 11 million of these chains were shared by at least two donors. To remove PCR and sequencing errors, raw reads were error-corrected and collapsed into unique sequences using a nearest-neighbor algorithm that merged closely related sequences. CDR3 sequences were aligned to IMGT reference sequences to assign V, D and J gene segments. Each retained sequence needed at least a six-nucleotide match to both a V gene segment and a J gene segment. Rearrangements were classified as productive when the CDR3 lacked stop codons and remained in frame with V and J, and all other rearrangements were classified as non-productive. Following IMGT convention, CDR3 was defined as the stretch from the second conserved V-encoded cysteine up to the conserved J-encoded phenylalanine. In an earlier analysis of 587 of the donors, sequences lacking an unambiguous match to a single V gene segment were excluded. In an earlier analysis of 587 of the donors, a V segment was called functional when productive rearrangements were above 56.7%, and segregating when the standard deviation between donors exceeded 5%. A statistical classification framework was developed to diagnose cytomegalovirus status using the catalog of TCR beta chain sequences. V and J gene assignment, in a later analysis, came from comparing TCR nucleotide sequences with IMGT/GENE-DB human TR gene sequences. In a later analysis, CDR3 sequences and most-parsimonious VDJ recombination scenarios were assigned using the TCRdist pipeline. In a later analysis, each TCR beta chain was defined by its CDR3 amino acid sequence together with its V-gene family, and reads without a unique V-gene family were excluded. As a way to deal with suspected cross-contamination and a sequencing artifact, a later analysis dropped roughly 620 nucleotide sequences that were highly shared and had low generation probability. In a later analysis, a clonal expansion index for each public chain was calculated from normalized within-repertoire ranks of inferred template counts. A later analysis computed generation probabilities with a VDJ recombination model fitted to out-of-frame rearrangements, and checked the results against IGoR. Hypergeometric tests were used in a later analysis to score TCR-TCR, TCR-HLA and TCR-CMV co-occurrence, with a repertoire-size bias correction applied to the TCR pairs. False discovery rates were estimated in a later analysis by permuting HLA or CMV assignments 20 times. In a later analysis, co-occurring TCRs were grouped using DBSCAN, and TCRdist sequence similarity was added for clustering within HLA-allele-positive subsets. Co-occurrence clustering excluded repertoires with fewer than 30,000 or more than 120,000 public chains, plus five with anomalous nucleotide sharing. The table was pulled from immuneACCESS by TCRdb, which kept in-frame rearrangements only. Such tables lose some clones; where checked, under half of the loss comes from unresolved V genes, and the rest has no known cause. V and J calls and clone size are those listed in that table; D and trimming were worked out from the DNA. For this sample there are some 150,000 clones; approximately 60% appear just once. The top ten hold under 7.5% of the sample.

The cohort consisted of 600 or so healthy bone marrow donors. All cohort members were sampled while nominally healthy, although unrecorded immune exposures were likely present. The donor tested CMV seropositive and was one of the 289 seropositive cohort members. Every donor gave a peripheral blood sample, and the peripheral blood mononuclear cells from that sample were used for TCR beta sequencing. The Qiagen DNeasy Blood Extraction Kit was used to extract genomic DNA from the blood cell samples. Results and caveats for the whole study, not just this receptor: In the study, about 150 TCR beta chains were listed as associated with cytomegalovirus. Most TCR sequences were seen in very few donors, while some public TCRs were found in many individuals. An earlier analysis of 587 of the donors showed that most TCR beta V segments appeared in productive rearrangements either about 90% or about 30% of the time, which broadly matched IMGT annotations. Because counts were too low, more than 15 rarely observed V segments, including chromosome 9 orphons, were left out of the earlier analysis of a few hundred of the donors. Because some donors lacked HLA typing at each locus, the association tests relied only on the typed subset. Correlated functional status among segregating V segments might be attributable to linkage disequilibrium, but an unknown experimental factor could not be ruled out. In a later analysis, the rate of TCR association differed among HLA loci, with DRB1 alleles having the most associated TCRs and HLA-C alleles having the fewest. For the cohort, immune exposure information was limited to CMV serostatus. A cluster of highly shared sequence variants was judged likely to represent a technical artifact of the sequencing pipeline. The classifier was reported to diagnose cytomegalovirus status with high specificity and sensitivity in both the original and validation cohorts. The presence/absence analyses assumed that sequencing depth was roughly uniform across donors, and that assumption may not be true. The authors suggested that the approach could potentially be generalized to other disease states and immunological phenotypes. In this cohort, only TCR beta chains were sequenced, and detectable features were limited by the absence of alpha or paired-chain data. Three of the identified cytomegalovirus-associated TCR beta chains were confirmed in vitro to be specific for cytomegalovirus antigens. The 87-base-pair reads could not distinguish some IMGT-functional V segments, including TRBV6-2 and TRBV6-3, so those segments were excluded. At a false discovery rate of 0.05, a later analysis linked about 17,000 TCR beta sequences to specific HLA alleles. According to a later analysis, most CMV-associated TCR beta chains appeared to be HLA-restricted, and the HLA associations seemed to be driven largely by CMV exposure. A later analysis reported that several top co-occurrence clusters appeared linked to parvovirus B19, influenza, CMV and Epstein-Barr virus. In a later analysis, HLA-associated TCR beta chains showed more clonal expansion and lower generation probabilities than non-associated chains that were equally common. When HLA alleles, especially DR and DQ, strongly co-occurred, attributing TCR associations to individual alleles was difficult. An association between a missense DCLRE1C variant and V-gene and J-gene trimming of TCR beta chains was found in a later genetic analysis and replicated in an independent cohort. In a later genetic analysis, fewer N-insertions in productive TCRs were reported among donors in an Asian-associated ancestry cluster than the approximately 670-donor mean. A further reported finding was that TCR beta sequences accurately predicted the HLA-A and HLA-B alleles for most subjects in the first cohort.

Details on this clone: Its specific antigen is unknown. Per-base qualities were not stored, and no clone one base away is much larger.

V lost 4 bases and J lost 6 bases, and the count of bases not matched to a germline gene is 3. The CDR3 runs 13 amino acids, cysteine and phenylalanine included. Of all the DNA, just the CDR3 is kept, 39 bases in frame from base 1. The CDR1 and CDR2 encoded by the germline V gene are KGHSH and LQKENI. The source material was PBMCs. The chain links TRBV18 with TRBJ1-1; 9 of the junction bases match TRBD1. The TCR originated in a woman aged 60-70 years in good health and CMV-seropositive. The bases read TGTGCCAGCTCACTAAACAGGGGGCCTGAAGCTTTCTTT. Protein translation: CASSLNRGPEAFF.